This is a list of T cell receptor beta chains from one sample in a study of blood T cell repertoires in COVID-19. Sequencing used immunoSEQ multiplex PCR; TCRdb keeps in-frame clones, though not all of them. The sample has roughly 180,000 clones; roughly 88% are singletons. The specimen sequenced was peripheral blood. The receptors were sampled from a young woman with acute or convalescent COVID-19. The CDR3 runs from the conserved cysteine through the conserved F or W. Each record gives: CDR3 protein, CDR3 DNA, V gene, J gene, D gene, clone size. A D gene is named only where the DNA matches it firmly. Clone sizes are given selectively: once, few, many, or a class where the clone is expanded.

CDR3aa: CASSEQGVYQPQHF; CDR3nt: TGTGCCAGCAGTGAGCAGGGGGTCTATCAGCCCCAGCATTTT; v_gene: TRBV2; j_gene: TRBJ1-5; d_gene: TRBD1; abundance: NA
CDR3aa: CASSYGDTQYF; CDR3nt: TGCGCCAGCAGTTACGGAGATACGCAGTATTTT; v_gene: TRBV10-1; j_gene: TRBJ2-3; d_gene: NA; abundance: NA
CDR3aa: CASSSRLRGEDQPQHF; CDR3nt: TGTGCCAGCAGCTCCAGGTTACGCGGGGAAGATCAGCCCCAGCATTTT; v_gene: TRBV5-6; j_gene: TRBJ1-5; d_gene: NA; abundance: NA
CDR3aa: CASMRRGRASYEQYF; CDR3nt: TGTGCCAGCATGCGCCGTGGGAGGGCCTCCTACGAGCAGTACTTC; v_gene: TRBV28; j_gene: TRBJ2-7; d_gene: TRBD2; abundance: NA
CDR3aa: CASSFGTSVGDTQYF; CDR3nt: TGTGCCAGCAGTTTCGGGACTAGCGTCGGAGATACGCAGTATTTT; v_gene: TRBV28; j_gene: TRBJ2-3; d_gene: TRBD2; abundance: NA
CDR3aa: CAWSYGRLDTQYF; CDR3nt: TGTGCCTGGAGTTACGGGAGATTAGATACGCAGTATTTT; v_gene: TRBV30; j_gene: TRBJ2-3; d_gene: NA; abundance: few
CDR3aa: CASQGGFLLGYTF; CDR3nt: TGTGCCAGTCAGGGAGGCTTTCTTTTGGGCTACACCTTC; v_gene: TRBV28; j_gene: TRBJ1-2; d_gene: NA; abundance: NA
CDR3aa: CASSGRIYEQYF; CDR3nt: TGTGCCAGCAGCGGGAGGATCTACGAGCAGTACTTC; v_gene: TRBV2; j_gene: TRBJ2-7; d_gene: TRBD2; abundance: NA
CDR3aa: CASSLAGGLAGYNEQFF; CDR3nt: TGCGCCAGCAGCTTGGCCGGGGGACTAGCGGGCTACAATGAGCAGTTCTTC; v_gene: TRBV5-1; j_gene: TRBJ2-1; d_gene: TRBD2; abundance: NA
CDR3aa: CASSLPSGTSGSGQETQYF; CDR3nt: TGTGCCAGCAGTTTACCCTCCGGGACTAGCGGGAGCGGCCAAGAGACCCAGTACTTC; v_gene: TRBV7-8; j_gene: TRBJ2-5; d_gene: TRBD2; abundance: NA
CDR3aa: CASSVSGGNEAFF; CDR3nt: TGTGCCAGCAGCGTATCAGGGGGCAATGAAGCTTTCTTT; v_gene: TRBV2; j_gene: TRBJ1-1; d_gene: TRBD1; abundance: NA
CDR3aa: CASGRENEQYF; CDR3nt: TGTGCCAGCGGGAGGGAGAACGAGCAGTACTTC; v_gene: TRBV2; j_gene: TRBJ2-7; d_gene: TRBD2; abundance: NA
CDR3aa: CASSPTGQYYNSPLHF; CDR3nt: TGTGCCAGCAGTCCCACGGGACAGTACTATAATTCACCCCTCCACTTT; v_gene: TRBV28; j_gene: TRBJ1-6; d_gene: TRBD1; abundance: NA
CDR3aa: CASSQTSGRYNEQFF; CDR3nt: TGTGCCAGCAGCCAGACTAGCGGGAGATACAATGAGCAGTTCTTC; v_gene: TRBV3-1/TRBV3-2; j_gene: TRBJ2-1; d_gene: TRBD2; abundance: NA
CDR3aa: CASSFGTGELFF; CDR3nt: TGTGCCAGCAGTTTCGGCACCGGGGAGCTGTTTTTT; v_gene: TRBV12-3/TRBV12-4; j_gene: TRBJ2-2; d_gene: NA; abundance: NA
CDR3aa: CASSTGEKLFF; CDR3nt: TGTGCCAGCAGTACAGGGGAAAAACTGTTTTTT; v_gene: TRBV2; j_gene: TRBJ1-4; d_gene: NA; abundance: NA
CDR3aa: CASSFGETQYF; CDR3nt: TGTGCCAGCAGCTTCGGGGAGACCCAGTACTTC; v_gene: TRBV7-9; j_gene: TRBJ2-5; d_gene: NA; abundance: NA
CDR3aa: CAISEGLAGYNEQFF; CDR3nt: TGTGCCATCAGTGAAGGGCTAGCGGGTTACAATGAGCAGTTCTTC; v_gene: TRBV10-3; j_gene: TRBJ2-1; d_gene: TRBD2; abundance: NA
CDR3aa: CASTPGLAGGELFF; CDR3nt: TGTGCCAGCACCCCGGGACTAGCGGGAGGGGAGCTGTTTTTT; v_gene: TRBV3-1/TRBV3-2; j_gene: TRBJ2-2; d_gene: TRBD2; abundance: NA
CDR3aa: CASSPSGFTEAFF; CDR3nt: TGTGCCAGCTCACCATCGGGATTCACTGAAGCTTTCTTT; v_gene: TRBV18; j_gene: TRBJ1-1; d_gene: NA; abundance: few
CDR3aa: CAASSRFDTEAFF; CDR3nt: TGTGCCGCCAGTAGCAGATTTGATACTGAAGCTTTCTTT; v_gene: TRBV19; j_gene: TRBJ1-1; d_gene: NA; abundance: NA
CDR3aa: CASSLTVHHEQFF; CDR3nt: TGTGCCAGCAGCTTGACAGTCCACCATGAGCAGTTCTTC; v_gene: TRBV5-5; j_gene: TRBJ2-1; d_gene: NA; abundance: NA
CDR3aa: CASSPMTGIDQPQHF; CDR3nt: TGTGCCAGCAGTCCTATGACAGGGATTGACCAGCCCCAGCATTTT; v_gene: TRBV28; j_gene: TRBJ1-5; d_gene: TRBD1; abundance: NA
CDR3aa: CASSLSPARASPYEQFF; CDR3nt: TGTGCCAGCAGTTTATCCCCGGCGCGGGCTAGTCCTTATGAGCAGTTCTTC; v_gene: TRBV27; j_gene: TRBJ2-1; d_gene: NA; abundance: NA
CDR3aa: CASSRGNRETQYF; CDR3nt: TGTGCCAGCAGCCGCGGGAATCGAGAGACCCAGTACTTC; v_gene: TRBV6-2/TRBV6-3; j_gene: TRBJ2-5; d_gene: NA; abundance: NA
CDR3aa: CASSSRAGVYEQYF; CDR3nt: TGTGCCAGCAGTTCCCGTGCAGGGGTCTACGAGCAGTACTTC; v_gene: TRBV6-5; j_gene: TRBJ2-7; d_gene: NA; abundance: NA
CDR3aa: CSARPGTGRHF; CDR3nt: TGCAGTGCTAGGCCCGGGACAGGGAGGCATTTT; v_gene: TRBV20-1; j_gene: TRBJ1-5; d_gene: TRBD1; abundance: NA
CDR3aa: CASSKGAGEKLFF; CDR3nt: TGTGCCAGCAGTAAGGGGGCTGGGGAAAAACTGTTTTTT; v_gene: TRBV27; j_gene: TRBJ1-4; d_gene: TRBD1; abundance: NA